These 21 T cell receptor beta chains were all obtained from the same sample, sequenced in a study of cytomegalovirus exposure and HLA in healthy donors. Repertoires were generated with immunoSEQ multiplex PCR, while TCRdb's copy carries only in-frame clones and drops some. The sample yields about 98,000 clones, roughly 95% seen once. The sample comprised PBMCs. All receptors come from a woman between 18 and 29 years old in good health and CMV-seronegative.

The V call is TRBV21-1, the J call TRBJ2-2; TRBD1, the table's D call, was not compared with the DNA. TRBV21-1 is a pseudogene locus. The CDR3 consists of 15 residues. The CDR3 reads CASSPGTGSGGELFF. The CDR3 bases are TGTGCCAGCAGCCCCGGGACAGGGTCTGGCGGGGAGCTGTTTTTT.

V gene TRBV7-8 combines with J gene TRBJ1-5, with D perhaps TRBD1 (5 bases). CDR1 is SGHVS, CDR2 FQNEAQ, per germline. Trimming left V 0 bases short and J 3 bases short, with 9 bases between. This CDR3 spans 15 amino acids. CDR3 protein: CASSLAGQANQPQHF. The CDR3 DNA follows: TGTGCCAGCAGCTTAGCGGGGCAGGCCAATCAGCCCCAGCATTTT.

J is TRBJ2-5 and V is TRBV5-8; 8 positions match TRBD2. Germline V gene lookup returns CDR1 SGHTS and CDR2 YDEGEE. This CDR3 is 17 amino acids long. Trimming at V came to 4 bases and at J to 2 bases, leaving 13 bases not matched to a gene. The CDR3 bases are TGTGCCAGCAGCCGAGCCGTGGTAGCGGGGCCTCAAGAGACCCAGTACTTC. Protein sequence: CASSRAVVAGPQETQYF.

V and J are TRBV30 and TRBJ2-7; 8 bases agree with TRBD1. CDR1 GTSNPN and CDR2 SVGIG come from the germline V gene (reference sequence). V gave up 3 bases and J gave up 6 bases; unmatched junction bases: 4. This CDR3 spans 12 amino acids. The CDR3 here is CAWSADRVEQYF. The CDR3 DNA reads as TGTGCCTGGAGCGCGGACAGGGTCGAGCAGTACTTC.

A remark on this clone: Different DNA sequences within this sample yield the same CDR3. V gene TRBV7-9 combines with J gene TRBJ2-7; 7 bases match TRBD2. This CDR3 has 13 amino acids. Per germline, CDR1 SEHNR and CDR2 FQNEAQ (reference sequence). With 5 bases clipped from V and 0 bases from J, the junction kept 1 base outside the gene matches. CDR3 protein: CASSRTSSYEQYF. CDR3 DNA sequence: TGTGCCAGCAGCCGGACTAGCTCCTACGAGCAGTACTTC. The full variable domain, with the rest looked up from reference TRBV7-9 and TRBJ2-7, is DTGVSQNPRHKITKRGQNVTFRCDPISEHNRLYWYRQTLGQGPEFLTYFQNEAQLEKSRLLSDRFSAERPKGSFSTLEIQRTEQGDSAMYLCASSRTSSYEQYFGPGTRLTVT.

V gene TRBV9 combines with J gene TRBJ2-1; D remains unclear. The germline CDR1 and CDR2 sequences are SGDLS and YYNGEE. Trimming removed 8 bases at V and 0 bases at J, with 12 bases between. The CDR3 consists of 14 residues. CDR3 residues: CASGDSSSYNEQFF. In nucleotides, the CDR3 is TGTGCCAGTGGCGACTCGAGCTCCTACAATGAGCAGTTCTTC.

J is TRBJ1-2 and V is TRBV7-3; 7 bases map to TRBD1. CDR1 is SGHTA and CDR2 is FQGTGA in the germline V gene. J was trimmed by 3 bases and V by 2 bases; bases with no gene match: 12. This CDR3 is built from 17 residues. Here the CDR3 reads CASSLATLGGRDYGYTF. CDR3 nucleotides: TGTGCCAGCAGCTTAGCCACCTTAGGGGGCAGGGACTATGGCTACACCTTC.

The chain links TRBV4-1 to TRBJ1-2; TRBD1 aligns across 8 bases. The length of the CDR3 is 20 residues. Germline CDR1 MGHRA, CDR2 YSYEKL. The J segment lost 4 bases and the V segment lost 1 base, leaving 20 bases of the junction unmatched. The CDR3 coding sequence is TGCGCCAGCAGCCAAGCTGGAGGGGGGACAGGACGATTATTGGGCTATGGCTACACCTTC. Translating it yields CASSQAGGGTGRLLGYGYTF.

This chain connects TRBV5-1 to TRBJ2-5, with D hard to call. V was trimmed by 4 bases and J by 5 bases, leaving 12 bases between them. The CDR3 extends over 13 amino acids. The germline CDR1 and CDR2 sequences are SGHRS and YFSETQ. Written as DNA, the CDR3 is TGCGCCAGCAGCCCGGGTGCGCGGGAGACCCAGTACTTC. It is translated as CASSPGARETQYF.

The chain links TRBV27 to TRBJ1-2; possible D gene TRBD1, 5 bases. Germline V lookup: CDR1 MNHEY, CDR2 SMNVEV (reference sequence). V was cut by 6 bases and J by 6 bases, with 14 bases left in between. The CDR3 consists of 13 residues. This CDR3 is CASRGGGVHGYTF. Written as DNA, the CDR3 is TGTGCCAGCAGGGGCGGGGGGGTCCATGGCTACACCTTC.

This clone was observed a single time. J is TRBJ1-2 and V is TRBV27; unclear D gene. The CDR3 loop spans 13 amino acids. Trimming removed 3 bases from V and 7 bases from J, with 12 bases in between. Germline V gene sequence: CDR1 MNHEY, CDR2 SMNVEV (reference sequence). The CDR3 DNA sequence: TGTGCCAGCAGTTTCCCGTCGGGGAGTGGCTACACCTTC. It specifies CASSFPSGSGYTF.

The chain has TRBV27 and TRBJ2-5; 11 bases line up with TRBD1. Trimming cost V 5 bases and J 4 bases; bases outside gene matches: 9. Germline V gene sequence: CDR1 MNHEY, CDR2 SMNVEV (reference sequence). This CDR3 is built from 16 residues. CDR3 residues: CASSLRGTGGGETQYF. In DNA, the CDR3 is TGTGCCAGCAGTCTACGGGGGACAGGGGGAGGAGAGACCCAGTACTTC.

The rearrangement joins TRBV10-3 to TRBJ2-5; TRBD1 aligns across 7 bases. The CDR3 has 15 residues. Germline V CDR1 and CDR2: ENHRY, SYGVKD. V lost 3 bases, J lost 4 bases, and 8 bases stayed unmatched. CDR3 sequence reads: CAISDPGQKGETQYF. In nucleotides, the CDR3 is TGTGCCATCAGTGATCCGGGACAGAAGGGAGAGACCCAGTACTTC.

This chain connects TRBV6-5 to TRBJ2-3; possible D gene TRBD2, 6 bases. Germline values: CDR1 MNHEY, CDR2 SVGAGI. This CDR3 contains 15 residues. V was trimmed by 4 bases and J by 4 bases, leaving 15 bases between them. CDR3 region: CASSSLGTGADTQYF. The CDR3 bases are TGTGCCAGCAGTTCCCTAGGGACGGGGGCAGATACGCAGTATTTT.

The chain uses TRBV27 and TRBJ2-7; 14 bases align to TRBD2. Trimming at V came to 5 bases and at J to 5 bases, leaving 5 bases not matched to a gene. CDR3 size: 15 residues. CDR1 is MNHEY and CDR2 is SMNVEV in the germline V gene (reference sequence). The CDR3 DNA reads TGTGCCAGCAGTCCGGGGACTAGCGGGAGTAACGAGCAGTACTTC. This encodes CASSPGTSGSNEQYF.

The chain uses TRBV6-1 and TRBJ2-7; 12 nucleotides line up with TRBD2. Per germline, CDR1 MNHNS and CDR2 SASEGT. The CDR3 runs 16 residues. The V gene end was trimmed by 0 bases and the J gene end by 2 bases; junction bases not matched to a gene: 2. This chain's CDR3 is CASSEAGLAGPYEQYF. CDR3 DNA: TGTGCCAGCAGTGAAGCAGGACTAGCGGGACCCTACGAGCAGTACTTC.

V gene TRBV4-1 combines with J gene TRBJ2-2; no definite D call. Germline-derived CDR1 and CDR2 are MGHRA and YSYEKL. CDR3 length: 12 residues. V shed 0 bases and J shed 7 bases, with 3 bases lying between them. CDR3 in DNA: TGCGCCAGCAGCCAAGACAGCGGGGAGCTGTTTTTT. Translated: CASSQDSGELFF.

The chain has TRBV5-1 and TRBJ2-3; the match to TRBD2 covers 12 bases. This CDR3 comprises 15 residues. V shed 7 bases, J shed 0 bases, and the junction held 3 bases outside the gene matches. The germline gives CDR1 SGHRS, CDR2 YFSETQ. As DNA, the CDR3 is TGCGCCAGCCGGACTAGCGGGATTAGCACAGATACGCAGTATTTT. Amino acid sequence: CASRTSGISTDTQYF. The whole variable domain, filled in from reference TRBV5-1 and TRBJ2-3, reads KAGVTQTPRYLIKTRGQQVTLSCSPISGHRSVSWYQQTPGQGLQFLFEYFSETQRNKGNFPGRFSGRQFSNSRSEMNVSTLELGDSALYLCASRTSGISTDTQYFGPGTRLTVL.

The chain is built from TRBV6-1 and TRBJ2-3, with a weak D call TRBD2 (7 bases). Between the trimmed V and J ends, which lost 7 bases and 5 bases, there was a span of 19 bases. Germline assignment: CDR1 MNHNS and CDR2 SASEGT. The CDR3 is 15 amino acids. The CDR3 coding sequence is TGTGCCAGCACCCTATCCGGGGGGCTTGAAGATACGCAGTATTTT. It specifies CASTLSGGLEDTQYF.

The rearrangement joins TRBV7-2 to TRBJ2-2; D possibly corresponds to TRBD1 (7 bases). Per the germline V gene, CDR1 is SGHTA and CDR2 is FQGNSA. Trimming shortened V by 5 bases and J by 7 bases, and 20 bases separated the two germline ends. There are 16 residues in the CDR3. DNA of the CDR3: TGTGCCAGCAGCGGAGGGACAGTTCTTTATGTCGGGGAGCTGTTTTTT. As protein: CASSGGTVLYVGELFF.

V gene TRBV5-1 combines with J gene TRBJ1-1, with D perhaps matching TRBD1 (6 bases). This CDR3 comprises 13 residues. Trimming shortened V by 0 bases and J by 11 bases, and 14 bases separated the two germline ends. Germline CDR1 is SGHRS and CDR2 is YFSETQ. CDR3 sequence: CASSLGQEREAFF. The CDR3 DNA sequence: TGCGCCAGCAGCTTGGGACAGGAAAGGGAGGCTTTCTTT.